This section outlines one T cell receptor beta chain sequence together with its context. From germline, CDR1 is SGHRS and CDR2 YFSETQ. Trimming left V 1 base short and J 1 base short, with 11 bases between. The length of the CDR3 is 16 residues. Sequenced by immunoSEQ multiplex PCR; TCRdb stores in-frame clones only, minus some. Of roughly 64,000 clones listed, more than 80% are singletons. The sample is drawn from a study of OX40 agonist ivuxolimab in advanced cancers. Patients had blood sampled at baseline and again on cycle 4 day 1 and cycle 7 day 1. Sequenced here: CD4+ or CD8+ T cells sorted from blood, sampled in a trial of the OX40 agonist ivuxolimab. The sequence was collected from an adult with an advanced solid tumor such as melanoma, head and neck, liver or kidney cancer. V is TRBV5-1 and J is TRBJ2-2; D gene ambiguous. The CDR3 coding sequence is TGCGCCAGCAGCTTGTTATCTAACCTGAACACCGGGGAGCTGTTTTTT. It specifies CASSLLSNLNTGELFF. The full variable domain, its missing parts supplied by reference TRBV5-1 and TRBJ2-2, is KAGVTQTPRYLIKTRGQQVTLSCSPISGHRSVSWYQQTPGQGLQFLFEYFSETQRNKGNFPGRFSGRQFSNSRSEMNVSTLELGDSALYLCASSLLSNLNTGELFFGEGSRLTVL.